Listed below are T cell receptor beta chains from one sample, sequenced in a study of blood T cell repertoires in COVID-19. The protocol was immunoSEQ multiplex PCR, while the TCRdb copy is restricted to in-frame clones and leaves out a portion. The sample shows around 61,000 clones, 85% to 90% of them seen only once. The sample consisted of peripheral blood. Receptor source: a man aged 55 to 69 with acute or convalescent COVID-19. CDR3s leave out the opening cysteine and the closing phenylalanine or tryptophan.

TRBJ1-5	TRBV9	ASSSQGDRRQPQH
TRBJ2-5	TRBV5-1	ASREGRETQY
TRBJ1-2	TRBV7-9	ASSLTVPVTGDGYT
TRBJ1-5	TRBV19	ASKVPGDQPQH
TRBJ2-7	TRBV2	ASVLDRGTYEQY
TRBJ1-6	TRBV19	ASSGGQGIYYNSPLH
TRBJ1-4	TRBV7-9	ASSSTGVSEKLF
TRBJ1-2	TRBV5-1	ASRDRGGYT
TRBJ1-2	TRBV6-5	ASSYSKGFFGYT
TRBJ1-5	TRBV19	ASSSWGDVSNQPQH
TRBJ2-3	TRBV7-2	ASSFGAGGGDTQY
TRBJ1-1	TRBV30	ASGLMNTEAF